The rows below give T cell receptor beta chains drawn from one sample of a study of blood T cell repertoires in COVID-19. The assay was immunoSEQ multiplex PCR, and TCRdb's table has in-frame clones only and misses some. The sample has just over 90,000 clones; 70% to 80% are singletons. The specimen was peripheral blood. Receptors originate from a human donor in a cohort sampled during active COVID-19. Both conserved end residues are part of each CDR3.

>TRBV2|14
CASSGQGMNTEAFF
>TRBV4-2|15
CASSHSSGAINEQFF
>TRBV18|15
CASSRGPPAGNTIYF
>TRBV6-4|15
CASSAAASGRGEQFF
>TRBV25-1|16
CASSESGTLGRNTIYF
>TRBV9|18
CASSGPIKAGGSYNEQFF
>TRBV19|14
CASSIAQVREKLFF
>TRBV10-3|14
CAVSGTGGTGELFF
>TRBV11-2|16
CASSLRQGTGSYGYTF
>TRBV3-1/TRBV3-2|17
CASSPPRLAGWTGELFF
>TRBV25-1|13
CASSEAGVDIQYF
>TRBV18|16
CASSPFEVGGANVLTF
>TRBV5-1|16
CASRLTPAGGDVDQYF
>TRBV5-1|12
CASAGENYGYTF
>TRBV5-1|15
CASSGPGTGRYEQYF
>TRBV6-5|14
CASSAGTLNTEAFF
>TRBV28|15
CASRSQRDRNTEAFF
>TRBV3-1/TRBV3-2|14
CASSQEGGFYGYTF
>TRBV5-1|18
CASSLGLVAGLSGNEQFF
>TRBV4-1|15
CASSQAGSANSPLHF
>TRBV12-3/TRBV12-4|12
CASSLGGIEQYF
>TRBV7-9|12
CASSPQGGGAFF